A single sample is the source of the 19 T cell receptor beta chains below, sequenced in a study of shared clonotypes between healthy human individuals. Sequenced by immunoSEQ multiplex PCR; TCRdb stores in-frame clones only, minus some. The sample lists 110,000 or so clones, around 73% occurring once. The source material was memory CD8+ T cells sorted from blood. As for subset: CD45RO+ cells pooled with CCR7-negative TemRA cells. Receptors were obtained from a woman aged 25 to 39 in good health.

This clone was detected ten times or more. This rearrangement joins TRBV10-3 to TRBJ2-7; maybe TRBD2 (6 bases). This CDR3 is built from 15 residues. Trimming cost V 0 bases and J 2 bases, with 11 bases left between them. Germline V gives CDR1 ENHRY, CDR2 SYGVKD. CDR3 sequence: CAISESGGLTYEQYF. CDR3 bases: TGTGCCATCAGTGAGTCGGGGGGACTCACCTACGAGCAGTACTTC.

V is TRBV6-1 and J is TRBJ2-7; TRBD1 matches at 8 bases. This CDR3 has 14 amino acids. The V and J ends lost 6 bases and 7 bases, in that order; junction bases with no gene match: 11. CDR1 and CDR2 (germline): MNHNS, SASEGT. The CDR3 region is CASRDRAGMREQYF. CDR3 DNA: TGTGCCAGCAGGGACAGGGCGGGTATGAGGGAGCAGTACTTC.

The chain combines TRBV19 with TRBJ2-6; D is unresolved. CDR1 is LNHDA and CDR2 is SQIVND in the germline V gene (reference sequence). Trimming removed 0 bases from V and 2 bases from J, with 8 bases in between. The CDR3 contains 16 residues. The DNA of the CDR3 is TGTGCCAGTAGTATAGATCGGAACCCTGGGGCCAACGTCCTGACTTTC. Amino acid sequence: CASSIDRNPGANVLTF.

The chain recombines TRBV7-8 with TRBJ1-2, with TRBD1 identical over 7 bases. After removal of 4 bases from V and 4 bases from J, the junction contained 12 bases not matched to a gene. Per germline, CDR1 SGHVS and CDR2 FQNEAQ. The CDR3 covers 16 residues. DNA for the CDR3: TGTGCCAGCAGCTCCCAGAAAGGTACAGGGGCCTATGGCTACACCTTC. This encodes CASSSQKGTGAYGYTF.

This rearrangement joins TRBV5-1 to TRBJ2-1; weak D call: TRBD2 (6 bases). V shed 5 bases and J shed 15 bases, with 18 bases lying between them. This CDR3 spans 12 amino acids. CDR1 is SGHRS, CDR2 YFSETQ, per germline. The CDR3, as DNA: TGCGCCAGCAGTTTCGGAGGGCCATACCGGTTCTTC. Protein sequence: CASSFGGPYRFF.

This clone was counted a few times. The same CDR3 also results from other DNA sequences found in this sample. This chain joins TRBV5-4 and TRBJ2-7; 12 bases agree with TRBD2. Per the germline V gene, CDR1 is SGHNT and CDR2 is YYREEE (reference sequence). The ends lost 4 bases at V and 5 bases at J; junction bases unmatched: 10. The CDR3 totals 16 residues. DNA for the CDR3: TGTGCCAGCAGCCAAGACCCGACTAGCGGGAGCAACGAGCAGTACTTC. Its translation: CASSQDPTSGSNEQYF.

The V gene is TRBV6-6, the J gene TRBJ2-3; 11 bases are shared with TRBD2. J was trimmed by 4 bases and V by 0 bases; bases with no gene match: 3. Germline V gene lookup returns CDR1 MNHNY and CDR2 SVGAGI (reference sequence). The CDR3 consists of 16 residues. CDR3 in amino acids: CASSYSTLAGADTQYF. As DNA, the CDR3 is TGTGCCAGCAGTTACTCGACACTAGCGGGGGCAGATACGCAGTATTTT.

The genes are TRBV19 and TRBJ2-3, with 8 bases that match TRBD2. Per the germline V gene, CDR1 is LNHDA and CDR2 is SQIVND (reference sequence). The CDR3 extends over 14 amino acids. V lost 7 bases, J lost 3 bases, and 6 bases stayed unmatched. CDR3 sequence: CASKSGRITDTQYF. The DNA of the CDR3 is TGTGCCAGTAAGAGCGGGAGAATAACAGATACGCAGTATTTT. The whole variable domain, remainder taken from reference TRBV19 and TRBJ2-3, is DGGITQSPKYLFRKEGQNVTLSCEQNLNHDAMYWYRQDPGQGLRLIYYSQIVNDFQKGDIAEGYSVSREKKESFPLTVTSAQKNPTAFYLCASKSGRITDTQYFGPGTRLTVL.

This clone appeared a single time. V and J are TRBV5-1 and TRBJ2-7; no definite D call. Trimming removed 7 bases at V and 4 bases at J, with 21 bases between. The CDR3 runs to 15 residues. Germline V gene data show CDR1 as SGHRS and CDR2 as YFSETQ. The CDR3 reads CASALSRGLQYEQYF. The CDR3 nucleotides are TGCGCCAGCGCACTTTCTAGAGGCCTCCAGTACGAGCAGTACTTC.

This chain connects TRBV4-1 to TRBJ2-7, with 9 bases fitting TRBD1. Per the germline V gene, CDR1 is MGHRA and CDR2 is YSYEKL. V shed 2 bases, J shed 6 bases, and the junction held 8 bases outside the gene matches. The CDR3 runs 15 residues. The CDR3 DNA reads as TGCGCCAGCAGCCAAAGGACAGGGGCGGTGAGCGAGCAGTACTTC. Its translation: CASSQRTGAVSEQYF.

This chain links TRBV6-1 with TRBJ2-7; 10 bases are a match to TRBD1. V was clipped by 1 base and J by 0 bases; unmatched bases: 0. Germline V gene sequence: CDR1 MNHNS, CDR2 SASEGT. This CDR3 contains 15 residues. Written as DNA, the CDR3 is TGTGCCAGCAGTGAAGGGACAGGGGGCTCCTACGAGCAGTACTTC. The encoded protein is CASSEGTGGSYEQYF.

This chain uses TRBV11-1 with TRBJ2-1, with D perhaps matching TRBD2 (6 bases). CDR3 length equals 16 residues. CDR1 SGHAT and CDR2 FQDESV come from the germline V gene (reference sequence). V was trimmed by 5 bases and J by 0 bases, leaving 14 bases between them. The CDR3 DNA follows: TGTGCCAGCAGCCAGAATGGCGGGAACTCCTACAATGAGCAGTTCTTC. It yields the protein CASSQNGGNSYNEQFF.

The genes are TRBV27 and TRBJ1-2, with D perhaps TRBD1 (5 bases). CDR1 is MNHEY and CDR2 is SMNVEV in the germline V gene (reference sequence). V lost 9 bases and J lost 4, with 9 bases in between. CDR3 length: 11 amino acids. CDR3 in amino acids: CARGESYGYTF. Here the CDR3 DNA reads TGTGCCAGAGGGGAGTCCTATGGCTACACCTTC.

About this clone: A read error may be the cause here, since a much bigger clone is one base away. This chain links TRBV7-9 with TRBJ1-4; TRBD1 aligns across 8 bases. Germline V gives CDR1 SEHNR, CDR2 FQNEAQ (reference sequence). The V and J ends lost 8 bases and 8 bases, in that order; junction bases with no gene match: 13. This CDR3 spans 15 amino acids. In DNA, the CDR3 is TGTGCCAGCGGCATAACTTCAGGGGGCAGAGAAAAACTGTTTTTT. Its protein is CASGITSGGREKLFF.

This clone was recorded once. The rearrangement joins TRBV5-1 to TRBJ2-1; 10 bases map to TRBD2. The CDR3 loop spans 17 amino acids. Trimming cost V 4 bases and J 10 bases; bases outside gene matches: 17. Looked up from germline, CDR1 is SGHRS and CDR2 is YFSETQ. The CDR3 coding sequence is TGCGCCAGCAGCCCCCGACTCGGGAGCGGGAGGGTTGGAGAGCAGTTCTTC. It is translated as CASSPRLGSGRVGEQFF.

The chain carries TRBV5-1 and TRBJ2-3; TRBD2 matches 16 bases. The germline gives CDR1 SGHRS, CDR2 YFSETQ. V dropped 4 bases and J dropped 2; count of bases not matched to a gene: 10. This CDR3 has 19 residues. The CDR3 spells CASSVIPGLAGGITDTQYF. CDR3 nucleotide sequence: TGCGCCAGCAGCGTGATACCGGGACTAGCGGGAGGGATCACAGATACGCAGTATTTT.

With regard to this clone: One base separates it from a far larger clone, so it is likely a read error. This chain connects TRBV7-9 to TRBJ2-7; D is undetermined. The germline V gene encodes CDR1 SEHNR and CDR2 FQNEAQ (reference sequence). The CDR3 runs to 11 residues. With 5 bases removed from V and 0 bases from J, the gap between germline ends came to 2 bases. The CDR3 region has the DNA TGTGCCAGCAGCGACTCCTACGAGCAGTACTTC. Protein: CASSDSYEQYF.

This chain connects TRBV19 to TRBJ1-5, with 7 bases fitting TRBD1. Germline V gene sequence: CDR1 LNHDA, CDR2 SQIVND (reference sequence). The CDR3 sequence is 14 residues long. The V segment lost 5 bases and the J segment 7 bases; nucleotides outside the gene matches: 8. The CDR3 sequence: CASSATGEVQPQHF. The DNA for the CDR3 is TGTGCCAGTAGTGCAACAGGGGAAGTCCAGCCCCAGCATTTT. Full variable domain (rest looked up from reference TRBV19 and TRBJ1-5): DGGITQSPKYLFRKEGQNVTLSCEQNLNHDAMYWYRQDPGQGLRLIYYSQIVNDFQKGDIAEGYSVSREKKESFPLTVTSAQKNPTAFYLCASSATGEVQPQHFGDGTRLSIL.

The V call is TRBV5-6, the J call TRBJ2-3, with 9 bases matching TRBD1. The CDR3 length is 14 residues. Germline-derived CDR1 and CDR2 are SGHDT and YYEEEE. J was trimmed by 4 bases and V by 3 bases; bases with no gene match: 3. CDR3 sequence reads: CASSSWDRADTQYF. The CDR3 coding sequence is TGTGCCAGCAGCTCCTGGGACAGGGCAGATACGCAGTATTTT.